The source of this TCR beta chain is a study of molecular identifiers for immune sequencing clone quantification. The study's findings and limits: Underestimation of highly expanded clone sizes could arise where identical TCR molecules share a barcode.

This clonotype was seen more than once but under ten times. Its target is unknown. One entry per CDR3 protein, called by TCRdb with MiXCR from the PCR reads. The table includes around 460,000 distinct CDR3 sequences, about 25% detected once. Input material: naive CD8+ T cells from blood, with Jurkat cell RNA spiked in. Regarding subset: FACS-sorted CD8+CD4-CCR7+CD45RA+ naive T cells. This receptor was identified in a human donor in good health. Some libraries in this study had Jurkat cell RNA spiked in.

The CDR3, as DNA: TGTGCCAGCAGCCGATTCCTACAGGGTCCTACCCTCTACGAGCAGTACTTC. This gives the protein CASSRFLQGPTLYEQYF. The J gene is TRBJ2-7, the V gene TRBV7-9, with a tentative D call TRBD1 (6 bases). Trimming cost V 5 bases and J 3 bases, with 23 bases left between them. The CDR3 loop spans 17 amino acids. The germline V gene has CDR1 SEHNR and CDR2 FQNEAQ (reference sequence).